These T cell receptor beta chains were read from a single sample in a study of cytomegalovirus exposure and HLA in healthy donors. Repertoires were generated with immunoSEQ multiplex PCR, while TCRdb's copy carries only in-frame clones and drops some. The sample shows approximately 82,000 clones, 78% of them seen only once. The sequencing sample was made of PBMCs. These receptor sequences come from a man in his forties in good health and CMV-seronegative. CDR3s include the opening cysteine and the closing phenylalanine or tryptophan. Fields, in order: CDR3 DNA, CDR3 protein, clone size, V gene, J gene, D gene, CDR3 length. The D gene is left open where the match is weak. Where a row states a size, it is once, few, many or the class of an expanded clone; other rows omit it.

CDR3nt: TGTGCCAGCAGCGAATACTCGGTGGACAATGAGCAGTTCTTC
CDR3aa: CASSEYSVDNEQFF
abundance: -
v_gene: TRBV9
j_gene: TRBJ2-1
d_gene: -
len: 14

CDR3nt: TGTGCCAGCAGCCCCCGGTGGGGCGAGGACACCGGGGAGCTGTTTTTT
CDR3aa: CASSPRWGEDTGELFF
abundance: -
v_gene: TRBV5-6
j_gene: TRBJ2-2
d_gene: -
len: 16

CDR3nt: TGTGCCAGCAGCCACATGAACACTGAAGCTTTCTTT
CDR3aa: CASSHMNTEAFF
abundance: -
v_gene: TRBV6-5
j_gene: TRBJ1-1
d_gene: -
len: 12

CDR3nt: TGTGCCAGCAGCTCCGGACTAGCGCCGGCAGATACGCAGTATTTT
CDR3aa: CASSSGLAPADTQYF
abundance: -
v_gene: TRBV7-3
j_gene: TRBJ2-3
d_gene: TRBD2
len: 15

CDR3nt: TGTGCCAGCAGGGGAACAGGGAACACCGGGGAGCTGTTTTTT
CDR3aa: CASRGTGNTGELFF
abundance: few
v_gene: TRBV7-6
j_gene: TRBJ2-2
d_gene: -
len: 14

CDR3nt: TGTGCCAGCAGTCTCGGACTAGCGAACGGGGAGCTGTTTTTT
CDR3aa: CASSLGLANGELFF
abundance: -
v_gene: TRBV11-2
j_gene: TRBJ2-2
d_gene: TRBD2
len: 14

CDR3nt: TGCGCCAGCAGCCAACCCCTCCCGGAGGGGTTTAGGACTGAAGCTTTCTTT
CDR3aa: CASSQPLPEGFRTEAFF
abundance: -
v_gene: TRBV4-1
j_gene: TRBJ1-1
d_gene: -
len: 17

CDR3nt: TGTGCCACCCCGGACAGGGAAGGCAATCAGCCCCAGCATTTT
CDR3aa: CATPDREGNQPQHF
abundance: -
v_gene: TRBV6-1
j_gene: TRBJ1-5
d_gene: TRBD1
len: 14

CDR3nt: TGTGCCAGCAGCGCACAGGGTCCCGGGGAGCTGTTTTTT
CDR3aa: CASSAQGPGELFF
abundance: once
v_gene: TRBV7-3
j_gene: TRBJ2-2
d_gene: -
len: 13

CDR3nt: TGTGCCAGCAGTTCAGGGAATAGCAATCAGCCCCAGCATTTT
CDR3aa: CASSSGNSNQPQHF
abundance: -
v_gene: TRBV6-6
j_gene: TRBJ1-5
d_gene: -
len: 14